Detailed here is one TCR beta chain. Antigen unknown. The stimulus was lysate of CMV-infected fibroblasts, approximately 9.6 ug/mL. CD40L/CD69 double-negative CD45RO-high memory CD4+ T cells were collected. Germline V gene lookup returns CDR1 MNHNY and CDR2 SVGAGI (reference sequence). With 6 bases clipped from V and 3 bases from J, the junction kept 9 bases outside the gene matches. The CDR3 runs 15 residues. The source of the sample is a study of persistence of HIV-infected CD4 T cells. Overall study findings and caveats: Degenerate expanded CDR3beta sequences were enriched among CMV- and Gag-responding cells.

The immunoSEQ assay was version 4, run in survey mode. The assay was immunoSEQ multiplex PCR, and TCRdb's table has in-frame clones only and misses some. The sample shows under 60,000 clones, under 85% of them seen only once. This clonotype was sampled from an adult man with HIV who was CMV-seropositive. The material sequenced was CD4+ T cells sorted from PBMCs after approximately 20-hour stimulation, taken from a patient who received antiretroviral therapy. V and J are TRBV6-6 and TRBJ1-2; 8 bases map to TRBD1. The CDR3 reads CASRPSGGMDYGYTF. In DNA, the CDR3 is TGTGCCAGCAGGCCCTCAGGGGGCATGGACTATGGCTACACCTTC.